What follows are 25 T cell receptor beta chains derived from one specimen sequenced in a study of blood T cells in healthy people across ages. Next came a second PCR, run for about 7 to 12 cycles, which used a sample-barcoded 5' primer along with a J-beta primer mix. Using its own MiXCR run on the 5' RACE reads, TCRdb lists one record per CDR3 protein. Found here are roughly 680,000 distinct CDR3 sequences, 52% of them singletons; the top ten hold about 14%. The specimen was blood. The source of these receptors is an elderly woman in good health.

This rearrangement joins TRBV12-3 or TRBV12-4 to TRBJ2-7, with 8 bases aligning to TRBD2. This CDR3 has 14 amino acids. With V trimmed by 6 bases and J by 2 bases, 6 bases remained unmatched. In nucleotides, the CDR3 is TGTGCCAGCAGCTCGGGACTAGGACCCTACGAGCAGTACTTC. This sequence encodes CASSSGLGPYEQYF.

V is TRBV9 and J is TRBJ2-6; D ambiguous. V shed 3 bases and J shed 2 bases, with 6 bases lying between them. Per the germline V gene, CDR1 is SGDLS and CDR2 is YYNGEE. CDR3 length equals 14 residues. CDR3 DNA sequence: TGTGCCAGCAGCGACTTAACTGGGGCCAACGTCCTGACTTTC. It is translated as CASSDLTGANVLTF.

To note about this clonotype: A much larger clone differs from this one at a single base, so this may be a read error. J is TRBJ2-5 and V is TRBV13, with D tentatively TRBD1 or TRBD2 (6 bases each). CDR1 is PRHDT and CDR2 is FYEKMQ in the germline V gene (reference sequence). The CDR3 loop spans 16 amino acids. V lost 4 bases and J lost 11, with 26 bases in between. This CDR3 is CASSSRAGDFYNEQYF. CDR3 DNA sequence: TGTGCCAGCAGCTCACGGGCAGGGGACTTCTACAATGAGCAGTACTTC.

The count of this clonotype is one. The chain is built from TRBV20-1 and TRBJ2-4, with D possibly being TRBD2 (5 bases). The assigned J gene may be wrong: the sequence end matches TRBJ2-7 better. Germline CDR1 and CDR2: DFQATT and SNEGSKA (reference sequence). The CDR3 contains 14 residues. For the CDR3, the DNA is TGCAGTGCTTATTCGGTCGGGGAGAATTACGAGCAGTACTTC. It codes for CSAYSVGENYEQYF.

This rearrangement joins TRBV28 to TRBJ2-1, with D perhaps matching TRBD1 (5 bases). The V gene's germline CDR1 is MDHEN and CDR2 SYDVKM. V was cut by 10 bases and J by 1 base, with 14 bases left in between. The CDR3 consists of 14 residues. In DNA, the CDR3 is TGTGCCACTCGACAGACAACATCCTACAATGAGCAGTTCTTC. This codes for CATRQTTSYNEQFF.

V gene TRBV7-3 combines with J gene TRBJ1-6, with a tentative D call TRBD1 (5 bases). Trimming cost V 6 bases and J 3 bases, with 12 bases left between them. This CDR3 is built from 15 residues. Germline CDR1 reads SGHTA; CDR2 reads FQGTGA. The CDR3 DNA reads TGTGCCAGCAGTCCAACAGGTCTCTATAATTCACCCCTCCACTTT. It codes for CASSPTGLYNSPLHF.

About this clonotype itself: A much larger clone lies one base from this, so it may be a read error. V and J are TRBV5-1 and TRBJ2-3, with D tentatively TRBD2 (5 bases). The CDR3 length is 15 residues. V lost 1 base, J lost 5 bases, and 14 bases lay in between. Per the germline V gene, CDR1 is SGHRS and CDR2 is YFSETQ. The chain's CDR3 is CASSLTQGRIDTQYF. CDR3 sequence (DNA): TGCGCCAGCAGCTTGACCCAAGGGAGAATAGATACGCAGTATTTT.

This chain links TRBV12-5 with TRBJ2-7; D is unclear. Between the trimmed V and J ends, which lost 0 bases and 7 bases, there was a span of 7 bases. CDR1 LGHNT and CDR2 FRNRAP come from the germline V gene. CDR3 length: 12 residues. The CDR3 coding sequence is TGTGCTAGTGGTTTGGTAGGTAATGAGCAGTACTTC. Its protein is CASGLVGNEQYF.

CDR3 nucleotide sequence: TGCAGCGTTGAAGATAGGTCTAGCGGGAACTACGAGCAGTACTTC. Translated: CSVEDRSSGNYEQYF. J is TRBJ2-7 and V is TRBV29-1; TRBD2 matches at 9 bases. The CDR3 extends over 15 amino acids. Trimming at V came to 0 bases and at J to 3 bases, leaving 6 bases not matched to a gene. Germline V gene data show CDR1 as SQVTM and CDR2 as ANQGSEA.

This clonotype was observed a single time. The genes are TRBV6-5 and TRBJ1-4, with no clear D. The germline V and J ends were trimmed by 6 bases and 12 bases, with 17 bases remaining between them. The CDR3 spans 13 residues. Germline CDR1 is MNHEY and CDR2 is SVGAGI. The CDR3 reads CASSIRTEDQLFF. As DNA, the CDR3 is TGTGCCAGCAGCATAAGGACCGAAGACCAACTGTTTTTT.

The chain carries TRBV20-1 and TRBJ1-1; a weak D match, TRBD1 (6 bases). Germline V gene sequence: CDR1 DFQATT, CDR2 SNEGSKA (reference sequence). CDR3 length equals 16 residues. Trimming removed 0 bases from V and 4 bases from J, with 18 bases in between. The CDR3: CSARDMQGRAGTEAFF. The CDR3 DNA reads TGCAGTGCTAGAGATATGCAGGGGAGGGCGGGCACTGAAGCTTTCTTT.

This clonotype was seen repeatedly, ten times or more. The V call is TRBV3-1, the J call TRBJ1-2, with 8 bases lining up with TRBD1. This CDR3 has 15 residues. J was trimmed by 2 bases and V by 4 bases; bases with no gene match: 6. Germline V gene lookup returns CDR1 LGHDT and CDR2 YNNKEL (reference sequence). This chain's CDR3 is CASSPGPGGNYGYTF. The CDR3 bases are TGTGCCAGCAGCCCGGGGCCAGGGGGCAACTATGGCTACACCTTC.

This sequence joins TRBV20-1 and TRBJ2-5, with D possibly matching TRBD2 (6 bases). The CDR3 is 14 residues long. CDR1 DFQATT and CDR2 SNEGSKA come from the germline V gene (reference sequence). Deletions cut 0 bases from V and 11 bases from J, with 19 bases between. CDR3 sequence reads: CSARDAGTEGPQYF. The CDR3, as DNA: TGCAGTGCTAGAGATGCGGGGACGGAGGGGCCGCAGTACTTC.

As concerns this clonotype: This may stem from a read error, because a much larger clone lies one nucleotide away. The chain uses TRBV15 and TRBJ2-7; no clear D. Germline V CDR1 and CDR2: LNHNV, YYDKDF (reference sequence). The CDR3 totals 11 residues. The DNA for the CDR3 is TGTGGCACCAGCCTGGGCTGGGAGCAGTACTTC. It yields the protein CGTSLGWEQYF.

Comment on this clonotype: Lacking the conserved final phenylalanine or tryptophan, this CDR3 likely reflects a read error. The chain carries TRBV11-2 and TRBJ1-2, with D unclear. The germline V and J ends were trimmed by 8 bases and 1 base, with 14 bases remaining between them. In germline, CDR1 is SGHAT, CDR2 FQNNGV. This CDR3 is built from 14 residues. The chain's CDR3 is CASLPSTLNYGYTL. As DNA, the CDR3 is TGTGCCAGCTTGCCAAGCACACTTAACTATGGCTACACCTTG.

CDR3 nucleotide sequence: TGTGCCAGCGGCCTGGATTCACCCCTCCACTTT. This sequence encodes CASGLDSPLHF. The chain recombines TRBV25-1 with TRBJ1-6; no reliable D call. This CDR3 spans 11 amino acids. CDR1 is MGHDK, CDR2 SYGVNS, per germline. The V end lost 8 bases, the J end lost 8 bases, and 7 bases lay between the germline ends.

There are a few counts of this clonotype. The rearrangement links TRBV7-8 to TRBJ2-2; 7 bases agree with TRBD2. Germline V lookup: CDR1 SGHVS, CDR2 FQNEAQ. The CDR3 is 16 residues long. V shed 6 bases, J shed 1 base, and the junction held 8 bases outside the gene matches. CDR3 region: CASRPGSGKNTGELFF. DNA for the CDR3: TGTGCCAGCAGACCAGGCAGCGGGAAGAACACCGGGGAGCTGTTTTTT. Full variable domain (rest looked up from reference TRBV7-8 and TRBJ2-2): GAGVSQSPRYKVAKRGQDVALRCDPISGHVSLFWYQQALGQGPEFLTYFQNEAQLDKSGLPSDRFFAERPEGSVSTLKIQRTQQEDSAVYLCASRPGSGKNTGELFFGEGSRLTVL.

This chain links TRBV7-2 with TRBJ2-3; 8 nucleotides align to TRBD1. Trimming removed 2 bases from V and 5 bases from J; junction bases left unmatched: 6. This CDR3 spans 15 amino acids. Germline CDR1 and CDR2: SGHTA and FQGNSA. The CDR3 sequence: CASSLQGAELDTQYF. In DNA, the CDR3 is TGTGCCAGCAGCTTACAGGGGGCTGAATTAGATACGCAGTATTTT.

As regards this clonotype: One base away lies a much larger clone, so this may be a sequencing read error. This chain uses TRBV3-1 with TRBJ2-4; D remains ambiguous. The germline V gene encodes CDR1 LGHDT and CDR2 YNNKEL (reference sequence). V lost 4 bases and J lost 8, with 12 bases in between. This CDR3 has 13 amino acids. The chain's CDR3 is CASSLGYEDIQYF. The CDR3 DNA is TGTGCCAGCAGCCTAGGGTATGAGGACATTCAGTACTTC.

This clonotype was seen only a few times. CDR3 sequence: CASSRRIGMNTEAFF. The CDR3 DNA reads TGTGCCAGCAGCCGACGAATAGGGATGAACACTGAAGCTTTCTTT. The chain joins TRBV7-2 to TRBJ1-1; the D is unclear. Trimming removed 5 bases at V and 0 bases at J, with 13 bases between. Per germline, CDR1 SGHTA and CDR2 FQGNSA. The CDR3 spans 15 residues.

This chain connects TRBV20-1 to TRBJ2-7; TRBD2 matches at 7 bases. CDR3 length: 14 residues. Trimming cost V 3 bases and J 0 bases; bases outside gene matches: 5. CDR1 DFQATT and CDR2 SNEGSKA come from the germline V gene (reference sequence). CDR3 loop: CSARGGTNSYEQYF. The CDR3 coding sequence is TGCAGTGCTAGGGGGGGGACCAACTCCTACGAGCAGTACTTC.

This clonotype was picked up a small number of times. A read error is possible here, since a much larger clone lies one base away. This sequence joins TRBV9 and TRBJ2-5; D not certain. Trimming pared 3 bases from V and 11 bases from J, leaving 20 bases between. The germline gives CDR1 SGDLS, CDR2 YYNGEE. The CDR3 runs 14 residues. CDR3 amino acids: CASSAQPDFNEQYF. Here the CDR3 DNA reads TGTGCCAGCAGCGCGCAACCAGACTTCAATGAGCAGTACTTC. Looking up the rest from reference TRBV9 and TRBJ2-5 gives the full variable domain: DSGVTQTPKHLITATGQRVTLRCSPRSGDLSVYWYQQSLDQGLQFLIQYYNGEERAKGNILERFSAQQFPDLHSELNLSSLELGDSALYFCASSAQPDFNEQYFGPGTRLLVL.

The chain is built from TRBV5-1 and TRBJ2-7; D ambiguous. The CDR3 is 14 amino acids. The germline V gene has CDR1 SGHRS and CDR2 YFSETQ. The V end was cut by 3 bases, the J end by 7 bases, with 17 bases between. The CDR3 region is CASSSRPTGNEQYF. The DNA for the CDR3 is TGCGCCAGCAGCTCTCGGCCCACTGGAAATGAGCAGTACTTC.

This sequence joins TRBV5-1 and TRBJ2-5; TRBD2 might be the D (5 bases). The J call may be in error: the DNA end matches TRBJ2-7 better. The CDR3 has 14 amino acids. CDR1 is SGHRS and CDR2 is YFSETQ in the germline V gene. DNA for the CDR3: TGCGCCAGCAGCTTGGACCCGGCGGGCTACGAGCAGTACTTC. Amino acid sequence: CASSLDPAGYEQYF.

In this sample, this clonotype turned up a few times. J is TRBJ1-2 and V is TRBV5-1, with D hard to call. Germline CDR1 and CDR2: SGHRS and YFSETQ. The CDR3 runs to 14 residues. V was pared by 0 bases and J by 4 bases, with 10 bases between. The CDR3 here is CASSLGSIVYGYTF. Here the CDR3 DNA reads TGCGCCAGCAGCTTGGGCAGTATAGTCTATGGCTACACCTTC.